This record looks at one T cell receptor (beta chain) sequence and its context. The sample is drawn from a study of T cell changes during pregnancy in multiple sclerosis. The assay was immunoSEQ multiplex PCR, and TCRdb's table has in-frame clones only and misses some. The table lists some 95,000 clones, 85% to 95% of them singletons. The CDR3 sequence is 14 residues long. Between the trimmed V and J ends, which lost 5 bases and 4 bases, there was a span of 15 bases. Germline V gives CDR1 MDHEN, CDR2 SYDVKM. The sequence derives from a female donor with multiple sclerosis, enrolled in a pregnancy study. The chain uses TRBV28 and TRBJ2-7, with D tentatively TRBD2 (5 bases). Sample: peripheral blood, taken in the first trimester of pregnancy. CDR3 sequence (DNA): TGTGCCAGCAGTCCTAGCCGACGATTATACGAGCAGTACTTC. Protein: CASSPSRRLYEQYF.